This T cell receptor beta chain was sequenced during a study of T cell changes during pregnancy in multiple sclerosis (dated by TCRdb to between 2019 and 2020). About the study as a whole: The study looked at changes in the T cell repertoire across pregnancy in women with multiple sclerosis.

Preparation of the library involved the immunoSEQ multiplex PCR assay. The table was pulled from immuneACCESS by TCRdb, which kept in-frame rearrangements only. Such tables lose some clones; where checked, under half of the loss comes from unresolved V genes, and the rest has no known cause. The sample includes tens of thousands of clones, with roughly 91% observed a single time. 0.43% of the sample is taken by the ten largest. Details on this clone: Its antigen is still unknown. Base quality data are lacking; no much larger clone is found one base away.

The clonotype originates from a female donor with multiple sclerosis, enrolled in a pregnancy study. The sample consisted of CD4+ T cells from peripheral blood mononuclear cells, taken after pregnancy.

The CDR3: CASSLLWQVVNSPLHF. The base sequence is TGTGCCAGCAGCTTGCTGTGGCAAGTCGTGAATTCACCCCTCCACTTT. Recombination connected TRBV5-5 to TRBJ1-6; a confident D gene designation cannot be given. The germline V gene (reference sequence) supplies CDR1 SGHKS and CDR2 YYEKEE. The CDR3 sequence holds 16 residues, the cysteine and phenylalanine included. Only the CDR3 part of the read is kept: 48 bases, read in frame from the first base. The V end loses 1 base and the J end loses 7 bases, and a stretch of 15 bases separates them.